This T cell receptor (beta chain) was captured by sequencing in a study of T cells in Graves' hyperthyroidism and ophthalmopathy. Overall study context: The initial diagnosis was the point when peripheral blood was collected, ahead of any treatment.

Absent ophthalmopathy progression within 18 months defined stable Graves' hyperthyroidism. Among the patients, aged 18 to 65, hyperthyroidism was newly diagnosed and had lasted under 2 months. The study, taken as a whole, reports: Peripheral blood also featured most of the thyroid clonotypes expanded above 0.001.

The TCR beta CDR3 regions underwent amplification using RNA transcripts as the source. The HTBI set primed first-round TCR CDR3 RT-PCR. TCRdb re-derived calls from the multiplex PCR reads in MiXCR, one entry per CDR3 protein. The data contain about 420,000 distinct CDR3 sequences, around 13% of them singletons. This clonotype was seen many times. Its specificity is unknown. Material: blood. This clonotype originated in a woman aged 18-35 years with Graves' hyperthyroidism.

CDR3 DNA sequence: TGTGCCAGCAGTGAAGCGCGGCTAGCGGGAGGGGGTGAGCAGTTCTTC. Translated, it gives CASSEARLAGGGEQFF. This chain uses TRBV2 with TRBJ2-1; 12 bases fit TRBD2. This CDR3 comprises 16 residues. Germline trimming cut 0 bases from V and 9 bases from J; bases unmatched to any gene: 6. CDR1 is SNHLY and CDR2 is FYNNEI in the germline V gene.